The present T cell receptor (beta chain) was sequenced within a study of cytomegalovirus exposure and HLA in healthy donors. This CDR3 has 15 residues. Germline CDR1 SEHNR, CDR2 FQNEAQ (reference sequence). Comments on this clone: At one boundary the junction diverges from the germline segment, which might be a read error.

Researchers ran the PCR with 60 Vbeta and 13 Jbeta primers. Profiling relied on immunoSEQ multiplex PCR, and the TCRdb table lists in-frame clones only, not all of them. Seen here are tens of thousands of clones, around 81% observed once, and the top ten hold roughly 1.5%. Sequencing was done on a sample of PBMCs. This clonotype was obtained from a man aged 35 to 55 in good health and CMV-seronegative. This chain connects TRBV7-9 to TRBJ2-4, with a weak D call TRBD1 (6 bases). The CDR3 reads CSSSLAGESKNIQYF. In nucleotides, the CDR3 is TGTTCCAGCAGCCTGGCAGGGGAATCTAAGAACATTCAGTACTTC.